This TCR beta chain was recorded in a study of post-analysis software for immune sequencing data. Study-level background: Disease trajectories encompassed relapsing-remitting, secondary progressive and progressive-relapsing multiple sclerosis. Findings and limits, study-wide: Five or six TRBV segments appeared more often in patients than in controls, and TRBV5-6, TRBV5-1 and TRBV20-1 were among these. Versus controls, multiple sclerosis patients showed significantly lower diversity (normalized Chao1).

Incorporated into the TCR beta cDNA libraries were unique molecular identifiers, which served to reduce PCR and sequencing biases. Input of roughly 0.85 to 11 million T cells yielded approximately 500,000 cDNA molecules. Each CDR3 protein gets one entry after TCRdb re-called the PCR reads with MiXCR. The sample has 800,000 to 950,000 distinct CDR3 sequences, 53% seen once. Comments on this clonotype: Its antigen is undetermined.

The CDR3 totals 14 residues. Trimming removed 4 bases at V and 5 bases at J, with 16 bases between. Per germline, CDR1 SGHDT and CDR2 YYEEEE. The genes are TRBV5-6 and TRBJ2-7, with D maybe TRBD2 (5 bases). This TCR came from a girl under 18 with multiple sclerosis. Input material: blood. The CDR3: CASSPGFSAHEQYF. The DNA for the CDR3 is TGTGCCAGCAGCCCGGGATTTTCAGCCCACGAGCAGTACTTC.